Below are 11 T cell receptor beta chains sequenced from a single sample in a study of blood T cell repertoires in COVID-19. The data were produced by immunoSEQ multiplex PCR, yet TCRdb's version contains in-frame clones alone and is incomplete. The sample records tens of thousands of clones, approximately 92% being singletons. The source material was peripheral blood. These receptors originate from a man aged 45-60 years with active COVID-19.

This chain connects TRBV29-1 to TRBJ2-7; 10 bases align to TRBD1. The CDR3 covers 13 residues. V gave up 4 bases and J gave up 6 bases; unmatched junction bases: 6. Per the germline V gene, CDR1 is SQVTM and CDR2 is ANQGSEA. The DNA for the CDR3 is TGCAGCGTTGGATCTAGGACAGGGGGCGAGCAGTACTTC. Translation: CSVGSRTGGEQYF.

DNA for the CDR3: TGTGCCAGCACCTTAATGGGGGGGATGAACACCGGGGAGCTGTTTTTT. Its protein is CASTLMGGMNTGELFF. This chain joins TRBV2 and TRBJ2-2; 7 bases line up with TRBD2. The CDR3 covers 16 residues. V trimming: 7 bases; J trimming: 1 base; junction bases outside the gene matches: 9. Germline-derived CDR1 and CDR2 are SNHLY and FYNNEI.

This chain links TRBV29-1 with TRBJ2-7; 8 bases map to TRBD2. This CDR3 is 13 amino acids long. V lost 7 bases to trimming and J lost 2 bases; unmatched junction nucleotides: 7. The germline V gene encodes CDR1 SQVTM and CDR2 ANQGSEA. The CDR3 here is CSAGTSYAYEQYF. The CDR3 nucleotides read TGCAGCGCCGGGACTAGTTATGCCTACGAGCAGTACTTC.

The chain combines TRBV29-1 with TRBJ1-1, with D uncertain. Trimming stripped 3 bases from V and 5 bases from J, with 13 bases between. Germline loops: CDR1 SQVTM, CDR2 ANQGSEA. The CDR3 is made up of 13 amino acids. The CDR3 region is CSVDRRLSTEAFF. The CDR3 coding sequence is TGCAGCGTTGATAGAAGACTTTCAACTGAAGCTTTCTTT. Complete variable domain (other parts from reference TRBV29-1 and TRBJ1-1): SAVISQKPSRDICQRGTSLTIQCQVDSQVTMMFWYRQQPGQSLTLIATANQGSEATYESGFVIDKFPISRPNLTFSTLTVSNMSPEDSSIYLCSVDRRLSTEAFFGQGTRLTVV.

V is TRBV2 and J is TRBJ2-1, with 10 nucleotides matching TRBD2. The germline CDR1 and CDR2 sequences are SNHLY and FYNNEI. V shed 3 bases, J shed 8 bases, and the junction held 7 bases outside the gene matches. This CDR3 is built from 15 residues. CDR3 in amino acids: CASSEQREGSDEQFF. Written as DNA, the CDR3 is TGTGCCAGCAGTGAGCAGCGGGAGGGCTCGGATGAGCAGTTCTTC.

The chain has TRBV13 and TRBJ1-1; the D is unclear. Trimming took 2 bases from V and 6 from J, leaving 4 bases between them. This CDR3 spans 11 amino acids. Germline-derived CDR1 and CDR2 are PRHDT and FYEKMQ (reference sequence). The CDR3 region is CASSLSSEAFF. The DNA for the CDR3 is TGTGCCAGCAGCTTATCCTCTGAAGCTTTCTTT.

The chain employs TRBV7-3 and TRBJ2-7; 10 bases are shared with TRBD1. Germline V gene sequence: CDR1 SGHTA, CDR2 FQGTGA. V shed 2 bases and J 6 bases; nucleotides not matched to a gene: 4. The CDR3 sequence is 14 residues long. CDR3 region: CASSLAGQGSEQYF. CDR3 DNA: TGTGCCAGCAGCTTAGCGGGACAGGGGTCCGAGCAGTACTTC. Full variable domain (missing parts from reference TRBV7-3 and TRBJ2-7): GAGVSQTPSNKVTEKGKYVELRCDPISGHTALYWYRQSLGQGPEFLIYFQGTGAADDSGLPNDRFFAVRPEGSVSTLKIQRTERGDSAVYLCASSLAGQGSEQYFGPGTRLTVT.

V usage is TRBV11-2 and J usage is TRBJ2-7; 11 bases align to TRBD2. Germline V CDR1 and CDR2: SGHAT, FQNNGV. This CDR3 has 15 amino acids. The V segment lost 5 bases and the J segment 0 bases; nucleotides outside the gene matches: 3. The CDR3 loop reads CASSPTSGVSYEQYF. Written as DNA, the CDR3 is TGTGCCAGCAGCCCGACTAGCGGGGTCTCCTACGAGCAGTACTTC.

This clone occurred once. The V gene is TRBV10-2, the J gene TRBJ2-7; D is possibly TRBD1 (5 bases). The CDR3 sequence is 13 residues long. V was shortened by 7 bases and J by 0 bases, with 10 bases between the two germline ends. In germline, CDR1 is WSHSY, CDR2 SAAADI. The CDR3 region has the DNA TGCGCCAGCACCAGGGCCTTCTCCTACGAGCAGTACTTC. It codes for CASTRAFSYEQYF.

The CDR3: CASSRLAGTVYF. The CDR3 DNA sequence: TGTGCCAGCAGTAGACTAGCGGGCACCGTGTACTTC. This chain joins TRBV6-2 or TRBV6-3 and TRBJ2-7; 10 bases fit TRBD2. The CDR3 runs to 12 residues. Per the germline V gene, CDR1 is MNHEY and CDR2 is SVGEGT. Trimming took 5 bases from V and 12 from J; bases not matched to a gene: 7.

The V gene is TRBV24-1, the J gene TRBJ2-7; TRBD1 might be the D (6 bases). The germline CDR1 and CDR2 sequences are KGHDR and SFDVKD. The CDR3 contains 11 residues. Trimming pared 7 bases from V and 3 bases from J, leaving 6 bases between. The chain's CDR3 is CATSRGYEQYF. For the CDR3, the DNA is TGTGCCACCAGCAGGGGCTACGAGCAGTACTTC.